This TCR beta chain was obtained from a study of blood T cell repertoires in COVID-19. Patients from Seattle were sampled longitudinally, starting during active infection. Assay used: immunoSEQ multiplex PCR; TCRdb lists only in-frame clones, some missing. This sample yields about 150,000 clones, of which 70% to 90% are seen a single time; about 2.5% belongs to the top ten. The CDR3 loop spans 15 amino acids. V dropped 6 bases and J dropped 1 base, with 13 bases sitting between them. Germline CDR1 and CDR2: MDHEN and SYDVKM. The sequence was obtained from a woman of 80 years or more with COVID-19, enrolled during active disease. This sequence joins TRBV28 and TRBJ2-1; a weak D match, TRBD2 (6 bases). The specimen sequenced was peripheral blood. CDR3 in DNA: TGTGCCAGCAGACCCTATGGGGGGTCCTACAATGAGCAGTTCTTC. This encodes CASRPYGGSYNEQFF.